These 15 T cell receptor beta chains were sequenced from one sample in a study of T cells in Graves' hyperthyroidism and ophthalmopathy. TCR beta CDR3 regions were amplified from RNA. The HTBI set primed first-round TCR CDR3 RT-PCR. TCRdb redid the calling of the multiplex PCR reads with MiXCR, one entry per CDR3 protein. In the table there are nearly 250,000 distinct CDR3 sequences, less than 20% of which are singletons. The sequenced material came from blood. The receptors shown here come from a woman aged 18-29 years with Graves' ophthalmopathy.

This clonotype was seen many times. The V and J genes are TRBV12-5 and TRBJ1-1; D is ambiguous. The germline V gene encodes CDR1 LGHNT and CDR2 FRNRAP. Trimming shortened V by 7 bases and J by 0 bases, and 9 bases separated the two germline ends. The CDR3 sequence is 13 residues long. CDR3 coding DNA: TGTGCTAGTGTATCAGGATTGAACACTGAAGCTTTCTTT. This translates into CASVSGLNTEAFF.

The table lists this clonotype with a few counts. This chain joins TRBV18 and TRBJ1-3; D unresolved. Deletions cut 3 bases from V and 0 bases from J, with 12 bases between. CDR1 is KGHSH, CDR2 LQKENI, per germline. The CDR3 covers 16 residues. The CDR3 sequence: CASSPGTSSSGNTIYF. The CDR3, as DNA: TGTGCCAGCTCACCTGGTACCAGCTCCTCTGGAAACACCATATATTTT. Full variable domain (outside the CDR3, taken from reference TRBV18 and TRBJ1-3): NAGVMQNPRHLVRRRGQEARLRCSPMKGHSHVYWYRQLPEEGLKFMVYLQKENIIDESGMPKERFSAEFPKEGPSILRIQQVVRGDSAAYFCASSPGTSSSGNTIYFGEGSWLTVV.

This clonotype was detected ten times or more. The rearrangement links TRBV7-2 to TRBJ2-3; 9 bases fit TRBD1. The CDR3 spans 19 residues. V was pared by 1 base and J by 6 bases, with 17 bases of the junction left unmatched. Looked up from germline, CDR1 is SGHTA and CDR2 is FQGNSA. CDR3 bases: TGTGCCAGCAGCTTAGGGTGGTTTCCTGGGACAGGGATGGCCGATACGCAGTATTTT. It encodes CASSLGWFPGTGMADTQYF.

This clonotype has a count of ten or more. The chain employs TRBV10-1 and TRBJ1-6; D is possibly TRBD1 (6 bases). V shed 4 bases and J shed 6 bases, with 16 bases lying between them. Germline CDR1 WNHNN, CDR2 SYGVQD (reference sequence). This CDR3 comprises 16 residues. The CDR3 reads CASSADRKGGNSPLHF. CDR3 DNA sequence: TGCGCCAGCAGTGCAGACAGGAAGGGGGGTAATTCACCCCTCCACTTT.

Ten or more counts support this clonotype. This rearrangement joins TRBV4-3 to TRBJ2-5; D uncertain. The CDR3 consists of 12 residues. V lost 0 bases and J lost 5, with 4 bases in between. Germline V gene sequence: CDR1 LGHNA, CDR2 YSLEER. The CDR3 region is CASSQDTETQYF. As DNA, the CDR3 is TGCGCCAGCAGCCAAGACACTGAGACCCAGTACTTC.

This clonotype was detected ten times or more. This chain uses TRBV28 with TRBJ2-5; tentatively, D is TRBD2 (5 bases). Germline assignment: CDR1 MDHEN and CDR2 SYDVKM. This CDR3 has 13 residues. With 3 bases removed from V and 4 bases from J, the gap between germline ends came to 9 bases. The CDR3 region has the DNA TGTGCCAGCAGTTTCTCTGGGAGAGAGACCCAGTACTTC. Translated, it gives CASSFSGRETQYF.

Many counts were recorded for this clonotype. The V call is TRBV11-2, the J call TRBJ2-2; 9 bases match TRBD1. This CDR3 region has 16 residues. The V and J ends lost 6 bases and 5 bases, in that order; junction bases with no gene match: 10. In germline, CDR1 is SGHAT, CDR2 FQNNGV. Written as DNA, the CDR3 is TGTGCCAGCAGGAAGACAGGACAGGGGATAACCGGGGAGCTGTTTTTT. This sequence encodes CASRKTGQGITGELFF.

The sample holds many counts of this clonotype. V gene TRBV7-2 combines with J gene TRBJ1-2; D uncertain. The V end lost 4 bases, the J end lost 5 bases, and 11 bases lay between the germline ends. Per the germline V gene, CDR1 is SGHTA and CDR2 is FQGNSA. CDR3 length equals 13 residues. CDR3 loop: CASSSGREYGYTF. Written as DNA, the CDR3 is TGTGCCAGCAGCTCCGGGAGGGAATATGGCTACACCTTC.

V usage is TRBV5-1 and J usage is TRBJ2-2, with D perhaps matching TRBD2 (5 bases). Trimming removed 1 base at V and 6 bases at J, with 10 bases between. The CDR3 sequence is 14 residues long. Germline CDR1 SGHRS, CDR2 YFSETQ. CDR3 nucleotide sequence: TGCGCCAGCAGCTTGCCACTAGTGGCCGGGGAGCTGTTTTTT. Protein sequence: CASSLPLVAGELFF.

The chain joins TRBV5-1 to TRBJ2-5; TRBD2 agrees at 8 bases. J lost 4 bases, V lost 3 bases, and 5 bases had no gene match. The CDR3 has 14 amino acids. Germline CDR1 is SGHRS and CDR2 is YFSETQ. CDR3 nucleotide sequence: TGCGCCAGCAGCTCCGGGAGGGGGGTAGAGACCCAGTACTTC. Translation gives CASSSGRGVETQYF.

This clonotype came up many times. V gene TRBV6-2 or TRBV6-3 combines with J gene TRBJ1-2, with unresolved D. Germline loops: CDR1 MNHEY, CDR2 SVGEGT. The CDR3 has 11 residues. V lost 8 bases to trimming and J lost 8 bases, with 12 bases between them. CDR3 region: CASDRPGGYTF. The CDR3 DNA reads TGTGCCAGCGACCGCCCTGGAGGCTACACCTTC.

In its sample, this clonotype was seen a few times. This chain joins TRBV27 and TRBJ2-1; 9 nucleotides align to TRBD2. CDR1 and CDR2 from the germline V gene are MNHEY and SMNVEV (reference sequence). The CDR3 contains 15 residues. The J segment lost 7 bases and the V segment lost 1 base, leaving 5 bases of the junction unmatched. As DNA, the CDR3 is TGTGCCAGCAGTTTATGGGCGGGGGGGCGGAATGAGCAGTTCTTC. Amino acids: CASSLWAGGRNEQFF.

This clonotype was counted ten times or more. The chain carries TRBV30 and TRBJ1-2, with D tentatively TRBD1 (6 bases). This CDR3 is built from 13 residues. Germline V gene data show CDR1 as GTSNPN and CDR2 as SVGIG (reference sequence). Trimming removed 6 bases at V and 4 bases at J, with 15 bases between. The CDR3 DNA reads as TGTGCCTGCCCTCGGGGGGCGGGCTATGGCTACACCTTC. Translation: CACPRGAGYGYTF.

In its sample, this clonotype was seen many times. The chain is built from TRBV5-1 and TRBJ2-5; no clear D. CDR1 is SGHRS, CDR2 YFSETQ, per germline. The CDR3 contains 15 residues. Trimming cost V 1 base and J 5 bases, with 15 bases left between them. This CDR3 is CASSLQVAAEETQYF. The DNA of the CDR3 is TGCGCCAGCAGCTTGCAAGTCGCCGCGGAGGAGACCCAGTACTTC.

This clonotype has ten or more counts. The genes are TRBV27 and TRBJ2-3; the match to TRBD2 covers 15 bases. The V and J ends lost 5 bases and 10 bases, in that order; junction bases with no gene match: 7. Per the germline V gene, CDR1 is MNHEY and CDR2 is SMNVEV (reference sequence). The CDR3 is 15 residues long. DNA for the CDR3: TGTGCCAGCAGTCCAAGGACTAGCGGGAGGGCCGCGCAGTATTTT. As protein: CASSPRTSGRAAQYF.